This T cell receptor beta chain came from a study of T-cell memory formation after mild COVID-19. Trimming removed 0 bases from V and 7 bases from J, with 13 bases in between. CDR1 and CDR2 (germline): SGHRS, YFSETQ. CDR3 length equals 14 residues. TCRdb re-derived calls from the 5' RACE reads in MiXCR, one entry per CDR3 protein. The profile shows more than 200,000 distinct CDR3 sequences, approximately 16% of them singletons. The specimen was PBMCs or a T cell subset sorted from them (not recorded which). This rearrangement joins TRBV5-1 to TRBJ2-5, with D possibly matching TRBD1 (5 bases). The TCR originated in a man aged 18-30 years who had mild COVID-19 (a few samples of this study predate the infection). Cell type and time point are not known. The CDR3 protein is CASSLAVTERTQYF. The CDR3 DNA is TGCGCCAGCAGCTTGGCCGTGACAGAGAGGACCCAGTACTTC.